Below are 3 T cell receptor beta chains sequenced from a single sample in a study of T cells in Graves' hyperthyroidism and ophthalmopathy. Authors of the study amplified TCR beta CDR3 regions from RNA transcripts. Primed by the HTBI set, a first-round RT-PCR was run on the TCR CDR3. TCRdb used MiXCR to reprocess the multiplex PCR reads, holding one entry per CDR3 protein. The sample has 380,000 or so distinct CDR3 sequences, under 20% seen once. Sequencing was carried out using blood. Receptors originate from a woman younger than 30 with Graves' hyperthyroidism.

There are many counts of this clonotype. The rearrangement joins TRBV27 to TRBJ1-2, with a weak D call TRBD1 (6 bases). Germline CDR1 MNHEY, CDR2 SMNVEV (reference sequence). V was cut by 3 bases and J by 1 base, with 18 bases left in between. This CDR3 is 17 amino acids long. CDR3 loop: CASSLTVTGTNNYGYTF. In nucleotides, the CDR3 is TGTGCCAGCAGTTTGACCGTAACCGGGACAAATAACTATGGCTACACCTTC.

This clonotype was counted ten times or more. This chain links TRBV18 with TRBJ1-5, with D perhaps matching TRBD1 (5 bases). Germline V gene sequence: CDR1 KGHSH, CDR2 LQKENI. Deletions cut 3 bases from V and 5 bases from J, with 14 bases between. This CDR3 is 15 amino acids long. The DNA for the CDR3 is TGTGCCAGCTCACCCCGCCGGGGGACGGATCAGCCCCAGCATTTT. The encoded protein is CASSPRRGTDQPQHF. The full variable domain, completed using reference TRBV18 and TRBJ1-5, is NAGVMQNPRHLVRRRGQEARLRCSPMKGHSHVYWYRQLPEEGLKFMVYLQKENIIDESGMPKERFSAEFPKEGPSILRIQQVVRGDSAAYFCASSPRRGTDQPQHFGDGTRLSIL.

J is TRBJ1-2 and V is TRBV12-3 or TRBV12-4; no firm D call. V was clipped by 7 bases and J by 2 bases, with 11 bases between them. CDR3 length: 13 amino acids. CDR3 protein: CASTRHGNYGYTF. CDR3 DNA sequence: TGTGCCAGCACCCGACATGGGAACTATGGCTACACCTTC.